This T cell receptor (beta chain) was identified in a study of T cell repertoires in cytomegalovirus infection. TCRdb passed the reads through MiXCR, listing each CDR3 protein once. This sample has some 590,000 distinct CDR3 sequences; 40% occur once, and the top ten carry 48%. The CDR3 covers 14 residues. V gave up 6 bases and J gave up 4 bases, with 15 bases separating them. A note on this clonotype: Its specificity is not known.

This TCR was recovered from a human donor in good health (CMV status not recorded). Some clones in this sample may be carry-over from other donors' samples. The rearrangement links TRBV12-3 or TRBV12-4 to TRBJ1-1; D may be TRBD1 (5 bases). The specimen comprised cultured PBMCs, sampled from culture after CMV antigen stimulation. In DNA, the CDR3 is TGTGCCAGCAGGCAAAGGGGTGGTGGCACTGAAGCTTTCTTT. Protein sequence: CASRQRGGGTEAFF.